These 26 T cell receptor beta chains originate from one sample sequenced in a study of siplizumab effects on memory and regulatory T cells. Profiling relied on immunoSEQ multiplex PCR, and the TCRdb table lists in-frame clones only, not all of them. This table has about 75,000 clones, around 93% appearing once. Material for sequencing was CD8+ T cells sorted from blood. The receptors shown here come from a human donor in good health.

In DNA, the CDR3 is TGTGCCAGCAGCTACCTCGGCGGAACCGACTACAATGAGCAGTTCTTC. Residues: CASSYLGGTDYNEQFF. This chain links TRBV7-3 with TRBJ2-1; D is ambiguous. V lost 4 bases and J 3 bases, leaving 16 bases between the germline ends. This CDR3 is built from 16 residues. Germline V gene sequence: CDR1 SGHTA, CDR2 FQGTGA.

The chain employs TRBV9 and TRBJ2-3; TRBD2 might be the D (6 bases). The CDR3 is 14 amino acids. The V gene's germline CDR1 is SGDLS and CDR2 YYNGEE. Trimming removed 4 bases at V and 6 bases at J, with 15 bases between. The CDR3 DNA follows: TGTGCCAGCAGCTCGGGACTGGCGGTTGATACGCAGTATTTT. Residues: CASSSGLAVDTQYF.

The V call is TRBV7-3, the J call TRBJ2-3; 8 nucleotides line up with TRBD2. This CDR3 has 11 amino acids. The V segment lost 3 bases and the J segment 11 bases; nucleotides outside the gene matches: 1. Germline values: CDR1 SGHTA, CDR2 FQGTGA. The chain's CDR3 is CASSFSGEQYF. As DNA, the CDR3 is TGTGCCAGCAGCTTTAGCGGGGAGCAGTATTTT. The variable domain in full, with the rest retrieved from reference TRBV7-3 and TRBJ2-3, is GAGVSQTPSNKVTEKGKYVELRCDPISGHTALYWYRQSLGQGPEFLIYFQGTGAADDSGLPNDRFFAVRPEGSVSTLKIQRTERGDSAVYLCASSFSGEQYFGPGTRLTVL.

The gene calls are TRBV15 and TRBJ2-7, with 7 bases identical to TRBD1. This CDR3 is 14 amino acids long. Germline loops: CDR1 LNHNV, CDR2 YYDKDF (reference sequence). The V segment lost 9 bases and the J segment 3 bases; nucleotides outside the gene matches: 11. In DNA, the CDR3 is TGTGCCACTGATAACGGGACAGCTAACTACGAGCAGTACTTC. Translation gives CATDNGTANYEQYF.

This chain joins TRBV28 and TRBJ2-7; D not resolved. Germline V gene sequence: CDR1 MDHEN, CDR2 SYDVKM. This CDR3 comprises 13 residues. V was shortened by 6 bases and J by 6 bases, with 15 bases between the two germline ends. CDR3: CASSSMLGGEQYF. The CDR3 DNA is TGTGCCAGCAGCTCAATGTTGGGCGGCGAGCAGTACTTC.

The V and J genes are TRBV7-6 and TRBJ2-1; no clear D gene. Germline CDR1 is SGHVS and CDR2 is FNYEAQ. This CDR3 is 13 amino acids long. Trimming took 1 base from V and 9 from J, leaving 10 bases between them. Written as DNA, the CDR3 is TGTGCCAGCAGCTTAGTTTCCGCCGGTGAGCAGTTCTTC. Its translation is CASSLVSAGEQFF.

The V and J genes are TRBV19 and TRBJ1-2; D is possibly TRBD1 (6 bases). CDR1 and CDR2 (germline): LNHDA, SQIVND (reference sequence). CDR3 length: 15 amino acids. Trimming shortened V by 8 bases and J by 0 bases, and 16 bases separated the two germline ends. CDR3 sequence reads: CASHPLGQTNYGYTF. The CDR3 region has the DNA TGTGCCAGTCACCCTTTAGGACAGACTAACTATGGCTACACCTTC.

The rearrangement uses TRBV11-2 and TRBJ1-6, with 11 positions matching TRBD1. Losses at the gene ends were 6 bases for V and 9 bases for J; bases not matched to a gene: 7. Per germline, CDR1 SGHAT and CDR2 FQNNGV. CDR3 length: 15 amino acids. CDR3 DNA: TGTGCCAGCAGGTCCGGGACAGGGGGAGGTTCACCCCTCCACTTT. It specifies CASRSGTGGGSPLHF.

The chain couples TRBV5-1 to TRBJ2-7; D uncertain. Germline CDR1 and CDR2: SGHRS and YFSETQ. Trimming left V 0 bases short and J 0 bases short, with 10 bases between. This CDR3 spans 15 amino acids. CDR3 sequence: CASSLGEWDSYEQYF. The CDR3, as DNA: TGCGCCAGCAGCTTGGGCGAGTGGGACTCCTACGAGCAGTACTTC.

This clone was observed once. J is TRBJ2-7 and V is TRBV7-2; D possibly corresponds to TRBD1 (6 bases). Per germline, CDR1 SGHTA and CDR2 FQGNSA. The CDR3 runs to 14 residues. V was cut by 3 bases and J by 2 bases, with 11 bases left in between. CDR3 coding DNA: TGTGCCAGCAGCTTGGGGGACACGCCCTACGAGCAGTACTTC. It is translated as CASSLGDTPYEQYF.

The chain is built from TRBV2 and TRBJ2-7, with TRBD1 matching over 7 bases. Germline values: CDR1 SNHLY, CDR2 FYNNEI. CDR3 length: 13 residues. The junction had 3 bases not matched to a gene; V was cut back by 3 bases and J by 4 bases. CDR3 in DNA: TGTGCCAGCAGTGAGGGACAGATGTACGAGCAGTACTTC. Protein: CASSEGQMYEQYF.

This clone was recorded only once. This chain uses TRBV7-9 with TRBJ2-3, with TRBD2 matching over 8 bases. This CDR3 is built from 17 residues. Trimming removed 4 bases from V and 3 bases from J; junction bases left unmatched: 12. Germline V gene sequence: CDR1 SEHNR, CDR2 FQNEAQ (reference sequence). The CDR3 DNA reads TGTGCCAGCAGCTCATACACGGACGGACTAGCAACAGATACGCAGTATTTT. Its protein product is CASSSYTDGLATDTQYF.

Remarks on this clone: The sample contains more than one DNA sequence encoding this CDR3. This rearrangement joins TRBV9 to TRBJ2-7; possibly TRBD2 for D (6 bases). The CDR3 covers 15 residues. V lost 3 bases to trimming and J lost 0 bases, with 13 bases between them. The germline gives CDR1 SGDLS, CDR2 YYNGEE. CDR3 DNA sequence: TGTGCCAGCAGCGGCGGGACGGAGAGCTCCTACGAGCAGTACTTC. This encodes CASSGGTESSYEQYF.

This sequence joins TRBV14 and TRBJ2-2, with a weak D call TRBD1 (5 bases). Germline loops: CDR1 SGHDN, CDR2 FVKESK. The CDR3 extends over 14 amino acids. The germline V and J ends were trimmed by 0 bases and 7 bases, with 9 bases remaining between them. CDR3 residues: CASSQERGIGELFF. DNA for the CDR3: TGTGCCAGCAGCCAAGAAAGGGGTATCGGGGAGCTGTTTTTT.

The V gene is TRBV5-6, the J gene TRBJ2-7, with D perhaps being TRBD1 or TRBD2 (5 bases each). V lost 2 bases and J 3 bases, leaving 9 bases between the germline ends. The CDR3 loop spans 13 amino acids. Germline V lookup: CDR1 SGHDT, CDR2 YYEEEE. CDR3: CASSFGTDYEQYF. The CDR3 region has the DNA TGTGCCAGCAGCTTTGGGACCGACTACGAGCAGTACTTC.

This clone was seen a single time. The chain links TRBV5-4 to TRBJ1-2; D gene ambiguous. In germline, CDR1 is SGHNT, CDR2 YYREEE (reference sequence). The V end lost 1 base, the J end lost 2 bases, and 6 bases lay between the germline ends. The CDR3 runs 13 residues. The CDR3 sequence is CASSLPANYGYTF. The CDR3 DNA follows: TGTGCCAGCAGCTTGCCGGCCAACTATGGCTACACCTTC.

This clone was counted once. The chain has TRBV7-9 and TRBJ2-1; maybe TRBD2 (5 bases). Per germline, CDR1 SEHNR and CDR2 FQNEAQ (reference sequence). The V end lost 5 bases, the J end lost 10 bases, and 15 bases lay between the germline ends. This CDR3 region has 13 residues. CDR3 loop: CASSPSLKREQFF. DNA of the CDR3: TGTGCCAGCAGCCCCTCATTAAAGCGGGAGCAGTTCTTC.

The chain employs TRBV6-4 and TRBJ1-5; the D is unclear. V was clipped by 5 bases and J by 1 base, with 15 bases between them. The V gene's germline CDR1 is MRHNA and CDR2 SNTAGT. The CDR3 length is 16 residues. The CDR3 sequence: CASSYLNKGSNQPQHF. Written as DNA, the CDR3 is TGTGCCAGCAGTTACCTTAACAAAGGGAGCAATCAGCCCCAGCATTTT.

This chain connects TRBV6-5 to TRBJ2-1; D possibly corresponds to TRBD2 (7 bases). Germline lookup yields CDR1 MNHEY and CDR2 SVGAGI. The CDR3 consists of 15 residues. Trimming took off 3 bases at V and 8 bases at J, with 17 bases between the two ends. CDR3 sequence: CASSYRGGVGDEQFF. In DNA form, the CDR3 reads TGTGCCAGCAGTTATAGAGGGGGGGTTGGGGATGAGCAGTTCTTC.

V usage is TRBV9 and J usage is TRBJ2-5; TRBD2 agrees at 7 bases. Trimming cost V 4 bases and J 7 bases; bases outside gene matches: 7. The CDR3 has 13 amino acids. From germline, CDR1 is SGDLS and CDR2 YYNGEE. The chain's CDR3 is CASSLGGSGTQYF. The CDR3 nucleotides are TGTGCCAGCAGCCTGGGGGGGAGCGGGACCCAGTACTTC.

This clone was seen once. This chain uses TRBV27 with TRBJ1-1; D perhaps matches TRBD1 (5 bases). The V end was cut by 5 bases, the J end by 4 bases, with 29 bases between. This CDR3 contains 19 residues. CDR1 is MNHEY and CDR2 is SMNVEV in the germline V gene (reference sequence). In nucleotides, the CDR3 is TGTGCCAGCAGTACGTACCCTCGCGGCAGGGTAACTATAGGCACTGAAGCTTTCTTT. Amino acids: CASSTYPRGRVTIGTEAFF.

The chain joins TRBV27 to TRBJ1-1; the match to TRBD1 covers 7 bases. CDR1 and CDR2 (germline): MNHEY, SMNVEV (reference sequence). After removal of 4 bases from V and 0 bases from J, the junction contained 5 bases not matched to a gene. CDR3 length: 15 amino acids. The CDR3 spells CASSYGDRVNTEAFF. CDR3 in DNA: TGTGCCAGCAGTTATGGCGACAGGGTGAACACTGAAGCTTTCTTT.

The chain joins TRBV5-5 to TRBJ2-3; 8 bases are shared with TRBD2. This CDR3 contains 14 residues. Germline-derived CDR1 and CDR2 are SGHKS and YYEKEE (reference sequence). Trimming cost V 4 bases and J 3 bases; bases outside gene matches: 4. The CDR3 nucleotides are TGTGCCAGCAGCGATACGGGGGGGACAGATACGCAGTATTTT. Amino acid sequence: CASSDTGGTDTQYF.

The J gene is TRBJ2-7, the V gene TRBV13; 7 bases align to TRBD2. Germline V gene data show CDR1 as PRHDT and CDR2 as FYEKMQ (reference sequence). There are 14 residues in the CDR3. V lost 9 bases to trimming and J lost 1 base; unmatched junction nucleotides: 9. Here the CDR3 DNA reads TGTGCCAGTTCCCTGGGGGGGGATTCCTACGAGCAGTACTTC. Translation gives CASSLGGDSYEQYF. The entire variable domain, with the rest obtained from reference TRBV13 and TRBJ2-7, is as follows: AAGVIQSPRHLIKEKRETATLKCYPIPRHDTVYWYQQGPGQDPQFLISFYEKMQSDKGSIPDRFSAQQFSDYHSELNMSSLELGDSALYFCASSLGGDSYEQYFGPGTRLTVT.

V usage is TRBV19 and J usage is TRBJ1-5, with 11 nucleotides matching TRBD1. The CDR3 has 14 residues. Germline V gene lookup returns CDR1 LNHDA and CDR2 SQIVND (reference sequence). Germline trimming cut 10 bases from V and 3 bases from J; bases unmatched to any gene: 5. This CDR3 is CAIGQGADNQPQHF. The CDR3 bases are TGTGCCATCGGACAGGGGGCTGACAATCAGCCCCAGCATTTT.

The CDR3 DNA follows: TGTGCCAGCAGCTCCGGCGGAGTTGGCAATGAGCAGTTCTTC. It yields the protein CASSSGGVGNEQFF. The chain recombines TRBV13 with TRBJ2-1; D is unresolved. The V gene's germline CDR1 is PRHDT and CDR2 FYEKMQ (reference sequence). This CDR3 comprises 14 residues. Trimming removed 4 bases at V and 6 bases at J, with 13 bases between.